This T cell receptor (beta chain) was observed in a study of T cell changes during pregnancy in multiple sclerosis. Repertoires were generated with immunoSEQ multiplex PCR, while TCRdb's copy carries only in-frame clones and drops some. The table records about 34,000 clones, approximately 90% of them present only once. Germline V lookup: CDR1 LNHDA, CDR2 SQIVND (reference sequence). This CDR3 has 16 amino acids. Unmatched junction bases numbered 11, after V lost 6 bases and J lost 3 bases. The chain couples TRBV19 to TRBJ2-5; 9 nucleotides agree with TRBD1. This TCR derives from a female donor with multiple sclerosis, enrolled in a pregnancy study. This specimen was CD8+ T cells from peripheral blood mononuclear cells, taken in the third trimester of pregnancy. DNA for the CDR3: TGTGCCAGTAGACCACCCGGGACAGGGAGTGAAGAGACCCAGTACTTC. It is translated as CASRPPGTGSEETQYF.